The clone carrying this TCR beta chain was seen a handful of times. These data are taken from a study of CD8 T cells in ankylosing spondylitis. TCRdb independently ran MiXCR on the 5' RACE reads; one entry per CDR3 protein. The table records around 340,000 distinct CDR3 sequences, under 15% of them present only once. V was trimmed by 7 bases and J by 4 bases, leaving 15 bases between them. The CDR3 covers 14 residues. Source material: blood, either unsorted or a sorted T cell fraction (not recorded which). This receptor was taken from a male donor with ankylosing spondylitis or in good health (not recorded which). The chain combines TRBV12-3 or TRBV12-4 with TRBJ2-3; D gene uncertain. The DNA of the CDR3 is TGTGCCAGCACCCCGGCGGCCGTTGCAGATACGCAGTATTTT. This gives the protein CASTPAAVADTQYF.